A selection of T cell receptor beta chains follows, all from one sample in a study of blood T cell repertoires in COVID-19. TCRdb's copy holds only in-frame clones and misses some; the assay was immunoSEQ multiplex PCR. The sample lists about 430,000 clones, around 91% occurring once. The sequenced sample consisted of PBMCs or T cells enriched from blood (not recorded which). The source of these receptors is a man aged 30 to 45 who had recovered from COVID-19. CDR3s include the opening cysteine and the closing phenylalanine or tryptophan. Fields, in order: clone size, J gene, D gene, CDR3 length, V gene, CDR3 DNA, CDR3 protein. A D gene is named only where the DNA matches it firmly. Expanded clones get a size class; other rows say once, few or many, or leave the size out.

clone size: .
J gene: TRBJ1-5
D gene: .
CDR3 length: 15
V gene: TRBV3-1/TRBV3-2
CDR3 DNA: TGTGCCAGCAGCCAAGATCTGATGGAGAATCAGCCCCAGCATTTT
CDR3 protein: CASSQDLMENQPQHF

clone size: .
J gene: TRBJ2-1
D gene: .
CDR3 length: 13
V gene: TRBV21-1
CDR3 DNA: TGTGCCAGTCCCCAGGGACAGCACAATGAGCAGTTCTTC
CDR3 protein: CASPQGQHNEQFF

clone size: .
J gene: TRBJ1-1
D gene: TRBD1
CDR3 length: 16
V gene: TRBV18
CDR3 DNA: TGTGCCAGCTCACTCCGGACAGGAAACATGAACACTGAAGCTTTCTTT
CDR3 protein: CASSLRTGNMNTEAFF

clone size: .
J gene: TRBJ2-1
D gene: .
CDR3 length: 15
V gene: TRBV24-1
CDR3 DNA: TGTGCCACCAGTGATCCCACTAGCTACTACAATGAGCAGTTCTTC
CDR3 protein: CATSDPTSYYNEQFF

clone size: .
J gene: TRBJ2-3
D gene: TRBD2
CDR3 length: 13
V gene: TRBV24-1
CDR3 DNA: TGTGCCACGACTAGCAGAAACACAGATACGCAGTATTTT
CDR3 protein: CATTSRNTDTQYF

clone size: .
J gene: TRBJ1-1
D gene: .
CDR3 length: 13
V gene: TRBV2
CDR3 DNA: TGTGCCAGCAGGTGGCAGGAGAACACTGAAGCTTTCTTT
CDR3 protein: CASRWQENTEAFF

clone size: .
J gene: TRBJ2-3
D gene: TRBD2
CDR3 length: 16
V gene: TRBV7-2
CDR3 DNA: TGTGCCAGCAACCTACTAGCGGGAGGGCCGACAGATACGCAGTATTTT
CDR3 protein: CASNLLAGGPTDTQYF

clone size: .
J gene: TRBJ2-1
D gene: TRBD2
CDR3 length: 14
V gene: TRBV25-1
CDR3 DNA: TGTGCCAGCGGACAGCGGGAGGACGACAATGAGCAGTTCTTC
CDR3 protein: CASGQREDDNEQFF

clone size: .
J gene: TRBJ1-5
D gene: .
CDR3 length: 16
V gene: TRBV6-1
CDR3 DNA: TGTGCCAGCAGTGCGTTACAGTCGGTTAGCAATCAGCCCCAGCATTTT
CDR3 protein: CASSALQSVSNQPQHF

clone size: .
J gene: TRBJ2-2
D gene: TRBD1
CDR3 length: 15
V gene: TRBV28
CDR3 DNA: TGTGCCAGCAGGAGGACAGGGGGCGCTACCGGGGAGCTGTTTTTT
CDR3 protein: CASRRTGGATGELFF

clone size: .
J gene: TRBJ1-1
D gene: .
CDR3 length: 13
V gene: TRBV5-1
CDR3 DNA: TGCGCCAGCAGCTTGATCAGGAACACTGAAGCTTTCTTT
CDR3 protein: CASSLIRNTEAFF

clone size: .
J gene: TRBJ2-1
D gene: .
CDR3 length: 15
V gene: TRBV28
CDR3 DNA: TGTGCCAGCAGTCCCTCCCGTGGGGGGTTTGATGAGCAGTTCTTC
CDR3 protein: CASSPSRGGFDEQFF

clone size: .
J gene: TRBJ2-7
D gene: .
CDR3 length: 15
V gene: TRBV2
CDR3 DNA: TGTGCCAGCAGTGAACAGGGGCAGGGTTTGTACGAGCAGTACTTC
CDR3 protein: CASSEQGQGLYEQYF

clone size: .
J gene: TRBJ2-5
D gene: .
CDR3 length: 13
V gene: TRBV7-9
CDR3 DNA: TGTGCCAGCAGCTTATATGAGCGGGAGACCCAGTACTTC
CDR3 protein: CASSLYERETQYF

clone size: .
J gene: TRBJ2-1
D gene: TRBD2
CDR3 length: 19
V gene: TRBV18
CDR3 DNA: TGTGCCAGCTCACCCCTTGCCGGGACTAGCGGGAGAACCTACAATGAGCAGTTCTTC
CDR3 protein: CASSPLAGTSGRTYNEQFF

clone size: .
J gene: TRBJ2-1
D gene: .
CDR3 length: 11
V gene: TRBV30
CDR3 DNA: TGTGCCTGGAGGACAGGCGGTGAGCAGTTCTTC
CDR3 protein: CAWRTGGEQFF

clone size: .
J gene: TRBJ2-1
D gene: TRBD2
CDR3 length: 14
V gene: TRBV30
CDR3 DNA: TGTGCCTGGAGGATAGCGGGAGGGCCCAATGAGCAGTTCTTC
CDR3 protein: CAWRIAGGPNEQFF

clone size: .
J gene: TRBJ2-2
D gene: TRBD2
CDR3 length: 13
V gene: TRBV3-1/TRBV3-2
CDR3 DNA: TGTGCCAGCAGCCGGGGGGGGACCGGGGAGCTGTTTTTT
CDR3 protein: CASSRGGTGELFF

clone size: .
J gene: TRBJ2-5
D gene: TRBD2
CDR3 length: 12
V gene: TRBV5-4
CDR3 DNA: TGTGCCAGCAGCTCGGGGGGAGAGACCCAGTACTTC
CDR3 protein: CASSSGGETQYF

clone size: .
J gene: TRBJ2-7
D gene: .
CDR3 length: 13
V gene: TRBV28
CDR3 DNA: TGTGCCAGCAAAGGCAGTGGAGGTTACGAGCAGTACTTC
CDR3 protein: CASKGSGGYEQYF

clone size: .
J gene: TRBJ1-2
D gene: TRBD1
CDR3 length: 14
V gene: TRBV5-6
CDR3 DNA: TGTGCCAGCAGCTTAGAGACAGGGTGGCGCGGCTACACCTTC
CDR3 protein: CASSLETGWRGYTF

clone size: .
J gene: TRBJ1-5
D gene: TRBD1
CDR3 length: 15
V gene: TRBV7-2
CDR3 DNA: TGTGCCAGCAGTCGACAGGGGGCGAACAATCAGCCCCAGCATTTT
CDR3 protein: CASSRQGANNQPQHF

clone size: .
J gene: TRBJ2-1
D gene: TRBD2
CDR3 length: 14
V gene: TRBV6-5
CDR3 DNA: TGTGCCAGCAGTATAGCGGGCAACTACAATGAGCAGTTCTTC
CDR3 protein: CASSIAGNYNEQFF

clone size: once
J gene: TRBJ2-5
D gene: .
CDR3 length: 14
V gene: TRBV12-5
CDR3 DNA: TGTGCTAGTGGTCCCGGACAGGGAGGGGAGACCCAGTACTTC
CDR3 protein: CASGPGQGGETQYF

clone size: .
J gene: TRBJ1-5
D gene: .
CDR3 length: 15
V gene: TRBV19
CDR3 DNA: TGTGCCAGTAGTCTGCAGACACTTAGCAATCAGCCCCAGCATTTT
CDR3 protein: CASSLQTLSNQPQHF

clone size: .
J gene: TRBJ1-1
D gene: TRBD1
CDR3 length: 17
V gene: TRBV9
CDR3 DNA: TGTGCCAGCAGCGCGTCCCGGGACAGGGGGGAAAACACTGAAGCTTTCTTT
CDR3 protein: CASSASRDRGENTEAFF

clone size: .
J gene: TRBJ2-5
D gene: TRBD1
CDR3 length: 16
V gene: TRBV15
CDR3 DNA: TGTGCCACCAGGGATTCAGGGGGCCTTCGAGGAGAGACCCAGTACTTC
CDR3 protein: CATRDSGGLRGETQYF

clone size: few
J gene: TRBJ2-3
D gene: .
CDR3 length: 11
V gene: TRBV20-1
CDR3 DNA: TGCAGTACTCGTAGCACAGATACGCAGTATTTT
CDR3 protein: CSTRSTDTQYF

clone size: .
J gene: TRBJ1-1
D gene: .
CDR3 length: 13
V gene: TRBV3-1/TRBV3-2
CDR3 DNA: TGTGCCAGCAGCCAAGATCGTGACAGTTCAGCTTTCTTT
CDR3 protein: CASSQDRDSSAFF

clone size: few
J gene: TRBJ1-5
D gene: TRBD1
CDR3 length: 16
V gene: TRBV28
CDR3 DNA: TGTGCCAGCAGTTCCGCTGGGACAGGGGACAATCAGCCCCAGCATTTT
CDR3 protein: CASSSAGTGDNQPQHF

clone size: few
J gene: TRBJ1-1
D gene: .
CDR3 length: 13
V gene: TRBV10-3
CDR3 DNA: TGTGCCATCAGTGGAGAGCTAAACACTGAAGCTTTCTTT
CDR3 protein: CAISGELNTEAFF

clone size: few
J gene: TRBJ1-4
D gene: TRBD1
CDR3 length: 12
V gene: TRBV5-4
CDR3 DNA: TGTGCCAGCAGCCGGGACAGTGAAAAACTGTTTTTT
CDR3 protein: CASSRDSEKLFF

clone size: .
J gene: TRBJ2-2
D gene: TRBD2
CDR3 length: 16
V gene: TRBV9
CDR3 DNA: TGTGCCAGCAGCGTAGGAGGGAGGGCCGACACCGGGGAGCTGTTTTTT
CDR3 protein: CASSVGGRADTGELFF

clone size: .
J gene: TRBJ2-1
D gene: .
CDR3 length: 14
V gene: TRBV9
CDR3 DNA: TGTGCCAGCAGCGTAGATGGCTCCCACAATGAGCAGTTCTTC
CDR3 protein: CASSVDGSHNEQFF

clone size: .
J gene: TRBJ1-5
D gene: .
CDR3 length: 15
V gene: TRBV27
CDR3 DNA: TGTGCCAGCAGACGGGGGGGGTATAGCAATCAGCCCCAGCATTTT
CDR3 protein: CASRRGGYSNQPQHF

clone size: .
J gene: TRBJ1-4
D gene: .
CDR3 length: 15
V gene: TRBV14
CDR3 DNA: TGTGCCAGCAGCCCCCGGAGTGCAACTAATGAAAAACTGTTTTTT
CDR3 protein: CASSPRSATNEKLFF

clone size: .
J gene: TRBJ1-3
D gene: .
CDR3 length: 15
V gene: TRBV28
CDR3 DNA: TGTGCCAGCAGTTTTATGGGGGCGACTGGAAACACCATATATTTT
CDR3 protein: CASSFMGATGNTIYF

clone size: .
J gene: TRBJ2-3
D gene: .
CDR3 length: 13
V gene: TRBV19
CDR3 DNA: TGTGCCAGTAGTAGGGGGGGCACAGATACGCAGTATTTT
CDR3 protein: CASSRGGTDTQYF

clone size: .
J gene: TRBJ2-3
D gene: .
CDR3 length: 15
V gene: TRBV5-1
CDR3 DNA: TGCGCCAGCAGCTTGCGCGGGGCTTGGACAGATACGCAGTATTTT
CDR3 protein: CASSLRGAWTDTQYF

clone size: .
J gene: TRBJ2-7
D gene: .
CDR3 length: 14
V gene: TRBV5-6
CDR3 DNA: TGTGCCAGCAGCTTGGGGCCACTAACCTACGAGCAGTACTTC
CDR3 protein: CASSLGPLTYEQYF

clone size: .
J gene: TRBJ2-2
D gene: .
CDR3 length: 15
V gene: TRBV5-4
CDR3 DNA: TGTGCCAGCAGCTCACAATCCCAGGGGACCGGGGAGCTGTTTTTT
CDR3 protein: CASSSQSQGTGELFF

clone size: .
J gene: TRBJ2-6
D gene: .
CDR3 length: 17
V gene: TRBV5-1
CDR3 DNA: TGCGCCAGCAGCTTGGCGGCAGGGCGCTCTGGGGCCAACGTCCTGACTTTC
CDR3 protein: CASSLAAGRSGANVLTF

clone size: .
J gene: TRBJ1-1
D gene: TRBD1
CDR3 length: 15
V gene: TRBV5-1
CDR3 DNA: TGCGCCAGCAGCTTGGAGTTACAGGGGGCATCTGAAGCTTTCTTT
CDR3 protein: CASSLELQGASEAFF

clone size: .
J gene: TRBJ2-1
D gene: TRBD2
CDR3 length: 17
V gene: TRBV28
CDR3 DNA: TGTGCCAGCAGCCCCCCGGTAGCGGGAGTATCCTACAATGAGCAGTTCTTC
CDR3 protein: CASSPPVAGVSYNEQFF

clone size: .
J gene: TRBJ1-5
D gene: .
CDR3 length: 14
V gene: TRBV5-8
CDR3 DNA: TGTGCCAGCAGCTTTCCGGGGAGCAATCAGCCCCAGCATTTT
CDR3 protein: CASSFPGSNQPQHF

clone size: .
J gene: TRBJ1-5
D gene: TRBD1
CDR3 length: 14
V gene: TRBV19
CDR3 DNA: TGTGCCAGTACCCCCCTGACAGGGGAGCAGCCCCAGCATTTT
CDR3 protein: CASTPLTGEQPQHF

clone size: once
J gene: TRBJ2-2
D gene: .
CDR3 length: 14
V gene: TRBV19
CDR3 DNA: TGTGCCAGCGAGACTAGTTTGAACACCGGGGAGCTGTTTTTT
CDR3 protein: CASETSLNTGELFF

clone size: once
J gene: TRBJ2-1
D gene: .
CDR3 length: 16
V gene: TRBV6-4
CDR3 DNA: TGTGCCAGCAGTAAAGCCGGAGGGTTGGCCTACAATGAGCAGTTCTTC
CDR3 protein: CASSKAGGLAYNEQFF